This T cell receptor (beta chain) was recovered during a study of T cells in Graves' hyperthyroidism and ophthalmopathy. The length of the CDR3 is 14 residues. The germline gives CDR1 MNHEY, CDR2 SMNVEV (reference sequence). V lost 2 bases and J lost 6, with 11 bases in between. This clonotype came up a few times. What was amplified from RNA transcripts were TCR beta CDR3 regions. An initial round of RT-PCR targeting the TCR CDR3 relied on the HTBI primer set. TCRdb analysed the multiplex PCR reads with MiXCR anew, one entry per CDR3 protein. The repertoire holds approximately 600,000 distinct CDR3 sequences, with about a sixth as singletons.

The receptor was derived from a woman younger than 45 with Graves' hyperthyroidism. The sample taken for sequencing was blood. The V gene is TRBV27, the J gene TRBJ1-5; D call uncertain. CDR3 residues: CASSLVAARQPQHF. The DNA for the CDR3 is TGTGCCAGCAGTTTAGTGGCGGCCCGTCAGCCCCAGCATTTT.